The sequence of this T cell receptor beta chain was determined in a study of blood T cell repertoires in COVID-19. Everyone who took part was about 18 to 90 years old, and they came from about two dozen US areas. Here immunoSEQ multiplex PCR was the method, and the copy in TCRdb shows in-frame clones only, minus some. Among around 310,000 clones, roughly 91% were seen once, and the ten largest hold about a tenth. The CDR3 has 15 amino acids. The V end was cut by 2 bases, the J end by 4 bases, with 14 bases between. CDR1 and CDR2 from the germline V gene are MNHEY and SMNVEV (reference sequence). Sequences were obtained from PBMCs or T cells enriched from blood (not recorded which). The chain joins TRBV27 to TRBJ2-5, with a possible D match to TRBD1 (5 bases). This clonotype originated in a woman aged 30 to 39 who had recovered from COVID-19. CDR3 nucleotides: TGTGCCAGCAGTTTACTGGGGCTGGGCGTAGAGACCCAGTACTTC. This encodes CASSLLGLGVETQYF.